This T cell receptor (beta chain) was retrieved from a study of blood T cell repertoires in COVID-19 (dated by TCRdb to the early 2020s). Describing the broader study: The collaborator samples originated in the United States, Italy and Spain and spanned the acute and convalescent phases of COVID-19. The material from the prospective study consisted of cDNA or gDNA derived from T cells, B-cell-depleted T cells, or PBMCs. The dataset comprised deeply sampled blood TCRbeta repertoires from subjects exposed to, actively infected with, or recovered from COVID-19. The repertoires were made available in a free public database intended to serve as a resource for research on the immune response to SARS-CoV-2. The samples were drawn from two sources: the first 160 participants of the ongoing ImmuneRACE study, and 1,200 or so subjects contributed by 6 global collaborators. Nearly every sample came with metadata listing a de-identified subject ID, COVID-19 status, age in years and sex. Where available, HLA class I and class II types were taken from metadata supplied by the sample provider and were not determined by assay-based typing. Overall study outcomes, separate from this receptor: The amount of clinical and demographic metadata varied by source and participant and was provided uncurated.

V is pared back by 2 bases and J by 0 bases, with 13 bases lying between the germline termini. The germline V gene (reference sequence) specifies SEHNR as CDR1 and FQNEAQ as CDR2. Including cysteine and phenylalanine, the CDR3 has 16 amino acids. Only the CDR3 part of the read is kept: 48 bases, read in frame from the first base. One collaborating source in Seattle enrolled patients while the patients were actively infected and followed the patients over time throughout the course of disease. Each collaborating institution followed its own protocols to collect whole blood in K2EDTA tubes. For TCRbeta analysis, collaborator samples were shipped as frozen whole blood, as isolated PBMCs, or as DNA extracted from either sample type. Worth noting for this clone: Its cognate antigen has yet to be identified. No much larger clone is present one base from it, and per-base qualities are unavailable.

The immunoSEQ Assay, a bias-controlled multiplex PCR, was used to amplify TCRbeta CDR3 regions from genomic DNA. The authors' pipeline ran thus. The number of nucleated cells in each sample was estimated from the amplification of reference gene primers within the assay. Sequence reads were collapsed and filtered to measure the absolute abundance of every unique TCRbeta CDR3 rearrangement. For each sample, productive Simpson clonality was calculated by taking the square root of Simpson's diversity index across productive rearrangements. TCRdb took over this immuneACCESS table, retaining in-frame rearrangements with V and J assigned. Such tables are incomplete; in checked studies, under half of the missing clones stem from an unresolved V gene, and the remainder is unexplained. V and J calls and clone size follow that table, whereas D and trimming were derived from the DNA. The sample table lists 250,000 to 300,000 clones, around nine tenths of them with a count of one. The leading ten clones occupy about 11% of the sample.

The rearrangement combines TRBV7-9 with TRBJ1-1, and perhaps TRBD1 as D gene, on 5 matching bases. The sequence was collected from a woman in her twenties or thirties with COVID-19, enrolled during active disease. Sequencing was performed on peripheral blood. The encoded CDR3 is CASSLTGRTMNTEAFF. The DNA sequence reads TGTGCCAGCAGCTTAACGGGACGGACTATGAACACTGAAGCTTTCTTT.